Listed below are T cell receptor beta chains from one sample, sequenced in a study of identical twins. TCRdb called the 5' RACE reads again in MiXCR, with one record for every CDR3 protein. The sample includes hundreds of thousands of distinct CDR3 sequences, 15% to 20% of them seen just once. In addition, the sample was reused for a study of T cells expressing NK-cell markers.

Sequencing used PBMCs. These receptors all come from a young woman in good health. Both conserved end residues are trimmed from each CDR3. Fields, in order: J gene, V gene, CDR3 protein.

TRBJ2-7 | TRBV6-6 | ASQASVGRY
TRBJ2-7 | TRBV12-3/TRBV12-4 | ASSDTKEQY
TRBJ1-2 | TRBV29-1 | SVEVSTEVAYGYT
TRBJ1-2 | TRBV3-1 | ASSQGEGEWSYT
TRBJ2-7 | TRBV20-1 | SARSASGGYEQY
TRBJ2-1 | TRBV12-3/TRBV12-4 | ATRGVASGSWSYNEQF
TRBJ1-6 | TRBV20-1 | SARGFVNSPLH
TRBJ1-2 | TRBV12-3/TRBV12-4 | ASSETANYGYT
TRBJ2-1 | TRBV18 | ASKDTFYNEQF
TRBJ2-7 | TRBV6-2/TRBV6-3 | ASSRLPSYEQY
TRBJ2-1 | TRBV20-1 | SARRGEFYNEQF
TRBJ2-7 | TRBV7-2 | ASSLVPGLTYEQY
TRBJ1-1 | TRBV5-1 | ASSSFRLDTEAF
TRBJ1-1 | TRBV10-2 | ASSDNGQMNTEAF
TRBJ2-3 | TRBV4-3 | ASSQTPGEDTQY
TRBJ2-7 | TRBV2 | ASGRRGVSHEQY
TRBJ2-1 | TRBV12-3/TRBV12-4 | ASSLDVSPYNEQF
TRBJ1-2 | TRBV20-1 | SARIQRVNSGYT
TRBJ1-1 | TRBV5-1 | ASSLGAGMTEAF
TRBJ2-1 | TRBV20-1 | SAGIRDREHNEQF
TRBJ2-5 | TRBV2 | ASSATLETQY
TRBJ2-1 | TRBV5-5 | ASSLAGTRGNSEQF
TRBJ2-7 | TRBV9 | ASSVDDVYEQY
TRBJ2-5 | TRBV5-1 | ASSSGDYRQETQY
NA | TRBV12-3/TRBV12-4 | ASSPGLHTQH